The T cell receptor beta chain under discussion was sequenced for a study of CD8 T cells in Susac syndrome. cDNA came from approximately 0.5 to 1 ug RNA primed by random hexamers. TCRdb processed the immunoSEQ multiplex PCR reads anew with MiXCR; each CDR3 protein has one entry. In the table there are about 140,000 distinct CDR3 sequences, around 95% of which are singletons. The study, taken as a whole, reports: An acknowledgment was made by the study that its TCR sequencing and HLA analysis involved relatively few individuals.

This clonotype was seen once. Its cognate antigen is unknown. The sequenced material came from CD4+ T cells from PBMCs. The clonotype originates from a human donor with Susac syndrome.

The CDR3 coding sequence is TGCAGTGCTAGAGGCTCTCTCGGGGGCGAGGGCTATGGCTACACCTTC. Protein sequence: CSARGSLGGEGYGYTF. V is TRBV20-1 and J is TRBJ1-2, with D perhaps TRBD1 (6 bases). Deletions cut 1 base from V and 4 bases from J, with 19 bases between. In germline, CDR1 is DFQATT, CDR2 SNEGSKA (reference sequence). This CDR3 has 16 amino acids.